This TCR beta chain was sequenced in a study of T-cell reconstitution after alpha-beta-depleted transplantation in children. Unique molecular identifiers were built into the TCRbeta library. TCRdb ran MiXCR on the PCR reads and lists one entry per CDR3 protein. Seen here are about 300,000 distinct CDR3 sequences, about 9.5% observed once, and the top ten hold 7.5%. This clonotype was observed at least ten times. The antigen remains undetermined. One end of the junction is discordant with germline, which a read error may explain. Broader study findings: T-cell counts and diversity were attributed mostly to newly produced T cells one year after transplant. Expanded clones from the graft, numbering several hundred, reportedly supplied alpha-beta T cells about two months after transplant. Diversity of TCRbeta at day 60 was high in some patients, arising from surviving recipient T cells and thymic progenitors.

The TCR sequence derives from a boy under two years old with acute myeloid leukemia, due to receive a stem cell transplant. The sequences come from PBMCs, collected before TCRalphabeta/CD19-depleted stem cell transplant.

CDR3: CASSLDRDTQYF. The CDR3 DNA reads TGCGCCAGCAGCCTCGACCGGGATACGCAGTATTTT. The chain carries TRBV7-9 and TRBJ2-3; D remains ambiguous. This CDR3 region has 12 residues. Germline lookup yields CDR1 SEHNR and CDR2 FQNEAQ (reference sequence).